This TCR beta chain emerged from a study of CD8+CD57+ T cells in acquired aplastic anemia. Study conclusions and caveats: Both patients and controls carried the same twenty-nine CD8+ CDR3 sequences.

For sequencing, patients were chosen who had shown expansion of CD8+CD57+ cells by flow cytometry. Germline CDR1 LGHDT, CDR2 YNNKEL (reference sequence). Trimming shortened V by 0 bases and J by 5 bases, and 14 bases separated the two germline ends. The CDR3 sequence is 17 residues long. In its sample, this clonotype was seen a few times. Its antigen is not identified. The TCR beta profiling, which covered VDJ combination and CDR3 sequence, was carried out using genomic DNA as the template. TCRdb re-called the reads with MiXCR, one entry per CDR3 protein. The table includes around 150,000 distinct CDR3 sequences, 47% detected once.

The source of this sequence is a human donor with aplastic anemia. The chain employs TRBV3-1 and TRBJ2-6; D gene unclear. Sequencing used sorted CD4+, CD8+, or CD8+CD57+ T cells (not recorded which) from PBMCs. Here the CDR3 DNA reads TGTGCCAGCAGCCAAGACTCCCCCCTACTCAGGGCCAACGTCCTGACTTTC. Translated, it gives CASSQDSPLLRANVLTF.